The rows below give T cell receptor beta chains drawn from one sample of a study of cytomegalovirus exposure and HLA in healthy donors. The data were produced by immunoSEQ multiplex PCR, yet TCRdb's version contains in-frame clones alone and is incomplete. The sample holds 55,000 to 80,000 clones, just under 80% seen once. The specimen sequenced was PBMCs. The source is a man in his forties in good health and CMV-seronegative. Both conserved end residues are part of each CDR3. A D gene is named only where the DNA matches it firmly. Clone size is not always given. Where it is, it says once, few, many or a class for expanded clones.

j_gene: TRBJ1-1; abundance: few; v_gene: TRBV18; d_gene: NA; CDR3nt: TGTGCCAGCCGGGTTTCCTCCGATACCATCACTTTCTTT; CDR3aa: CASRVSSDTITFF
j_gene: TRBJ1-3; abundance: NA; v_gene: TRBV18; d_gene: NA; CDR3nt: TGTGCCAGCTCACCGGCACAGCAAGGAAACACCATATATTTT; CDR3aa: CASSPAQQGNTIYF
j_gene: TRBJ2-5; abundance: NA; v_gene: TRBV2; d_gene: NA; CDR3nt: TGTGCCAGCAGTGAGAGGCTCCAAGAGACCCAGTACTTC; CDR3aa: CASSERLQETQYF
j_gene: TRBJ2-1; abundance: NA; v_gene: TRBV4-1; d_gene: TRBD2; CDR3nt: TGCGCCAGCAGCCAACCTAGCGGGAGAGGAAATGAGCAGTTCTTC; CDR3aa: CASSQPSGRGNEQFF
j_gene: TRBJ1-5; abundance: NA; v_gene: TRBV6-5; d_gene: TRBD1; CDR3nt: TGTGCCAGCAGTAGACGACAGGGGGATCAGCCCCAGCATTTT; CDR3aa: CASSRRQGDQPQHF
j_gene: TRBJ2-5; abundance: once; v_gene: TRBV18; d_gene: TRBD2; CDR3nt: TGTGCCAGCTCACCGGGACTAGCGGGACAAGAGGCCCAGTACTTC; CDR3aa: CASSPGLAGQEAQYF
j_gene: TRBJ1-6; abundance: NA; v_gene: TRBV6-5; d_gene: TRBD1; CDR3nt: TGTGCCAGCAGTTACACCGGACAGGGCAATTCACCCCTCCACTTT; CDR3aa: CASSYTGQGNSPLHF
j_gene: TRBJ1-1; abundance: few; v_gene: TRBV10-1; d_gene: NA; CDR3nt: TGCGCCAGCAGTGAGGACAGGTCGAACACTGAAGCTTTCTTT; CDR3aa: CASSEDRSNTEAFF
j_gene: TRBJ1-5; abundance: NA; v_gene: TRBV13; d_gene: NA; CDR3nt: TGTGCCAGCAGCTTAGGTGGCGTCACGGGGGAGCCCCAGCATTTT; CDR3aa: CASSLGGVTGEPQHF
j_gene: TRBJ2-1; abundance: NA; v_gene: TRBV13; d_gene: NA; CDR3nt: TGTGCCAGCAGCTTAGGCGGGCGGGGCTCCTACAATGAGCAGTTCTTC; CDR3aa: CASSLGGRGSYNEQFF
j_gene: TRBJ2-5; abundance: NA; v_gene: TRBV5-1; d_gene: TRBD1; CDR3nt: TGCGCCAGCTCCAAGGCGCAAGGACTAGGACAGGGGCAAGAGACCCAGTACTTC; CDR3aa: CASSKAQGLGQGQETQYF
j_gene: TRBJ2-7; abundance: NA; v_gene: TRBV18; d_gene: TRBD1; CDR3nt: TGTGCCAGCTCATCCGGGACAGGGGGCCTCTCCTACGAGCAGTACTTC; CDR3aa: CASSSGTGGLSYEQYF
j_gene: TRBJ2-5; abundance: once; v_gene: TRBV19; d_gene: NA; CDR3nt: TGTGCCAGTAGTATAGATCTATACAGGGAACCCACCCAGGAGACCCAGTACTTC; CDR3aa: CASSIDLYREPTQETQYF
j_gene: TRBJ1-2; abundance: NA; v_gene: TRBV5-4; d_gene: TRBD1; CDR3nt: TGTGCCAGCAGCGTGGACAGGGACTATGGCTACACCTTC; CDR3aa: CASSVDRDYGYTF
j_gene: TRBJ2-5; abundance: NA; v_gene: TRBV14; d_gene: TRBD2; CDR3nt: TGTGCCAGCAGTCAAGGGCGTTTAGCGGGAGTAGAGACCCAGTACTTC; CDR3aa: CASSQGRLAGVETQYF
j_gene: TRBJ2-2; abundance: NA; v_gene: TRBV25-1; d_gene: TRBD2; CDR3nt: TGTGCCAGCAGTGTGGGACTAGCGGGACTACGGGGCACCGGGGAGCTGTTTTTT; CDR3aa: CASSVGLAGLRGTGELFF
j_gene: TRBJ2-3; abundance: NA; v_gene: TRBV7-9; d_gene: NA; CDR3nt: TGTTCCAGCAGCTTAGTGCAGGACACTTTGTATTTT; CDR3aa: CSSSLVQDTLYF
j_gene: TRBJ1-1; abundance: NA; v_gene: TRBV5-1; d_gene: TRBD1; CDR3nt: TGCGCCAGCAGCCCGGACAGGGGGAACACTGAAGCTTTCTTT; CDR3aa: CASSPDRGNTEAFF
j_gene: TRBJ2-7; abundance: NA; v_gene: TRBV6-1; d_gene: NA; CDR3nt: TGTGCCAGCAGCCCATGGGCCATCCCCGTCCTCGAGCAGTACTTC; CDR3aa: CASSPWAIPVLEQYF
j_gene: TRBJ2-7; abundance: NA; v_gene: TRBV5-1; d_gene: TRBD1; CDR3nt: TGCGCCAGCAGCTTGGTCCCCCCCCGGACAGGGTCAGGCGAGCAGTACTTC; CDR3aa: CASSLVPPRTGSGEQYF